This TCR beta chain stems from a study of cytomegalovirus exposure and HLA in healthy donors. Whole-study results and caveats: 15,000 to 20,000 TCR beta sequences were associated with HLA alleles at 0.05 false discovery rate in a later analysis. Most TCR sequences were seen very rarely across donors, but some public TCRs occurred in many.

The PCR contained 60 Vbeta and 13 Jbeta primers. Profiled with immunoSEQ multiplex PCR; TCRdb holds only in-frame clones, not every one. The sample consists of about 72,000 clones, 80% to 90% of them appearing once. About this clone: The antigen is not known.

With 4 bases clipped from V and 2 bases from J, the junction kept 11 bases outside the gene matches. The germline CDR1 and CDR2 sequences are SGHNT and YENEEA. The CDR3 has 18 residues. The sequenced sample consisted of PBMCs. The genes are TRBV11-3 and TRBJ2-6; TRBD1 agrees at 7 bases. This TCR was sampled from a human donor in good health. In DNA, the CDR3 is TGTGCCAGCAGCTCCCTGGACAGGAACCAACCTGGGGCCAACGTCCTGACTTTC. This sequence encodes CASSSLDRNQPGANVLTF.